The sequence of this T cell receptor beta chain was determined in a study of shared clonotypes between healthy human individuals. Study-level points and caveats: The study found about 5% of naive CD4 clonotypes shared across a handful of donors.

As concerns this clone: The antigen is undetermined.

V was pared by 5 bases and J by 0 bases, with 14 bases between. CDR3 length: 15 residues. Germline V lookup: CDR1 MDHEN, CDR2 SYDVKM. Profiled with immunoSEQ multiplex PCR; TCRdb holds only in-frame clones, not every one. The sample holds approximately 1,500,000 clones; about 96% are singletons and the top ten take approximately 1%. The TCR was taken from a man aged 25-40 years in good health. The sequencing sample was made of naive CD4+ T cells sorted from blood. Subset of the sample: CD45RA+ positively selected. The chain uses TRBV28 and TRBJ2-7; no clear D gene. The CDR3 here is CASSPDSASSYEQYF. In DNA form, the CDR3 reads TGTGCCAGCAGTCCCGACTCTGCTAGCTCCTACGAGCAGTACTTC.